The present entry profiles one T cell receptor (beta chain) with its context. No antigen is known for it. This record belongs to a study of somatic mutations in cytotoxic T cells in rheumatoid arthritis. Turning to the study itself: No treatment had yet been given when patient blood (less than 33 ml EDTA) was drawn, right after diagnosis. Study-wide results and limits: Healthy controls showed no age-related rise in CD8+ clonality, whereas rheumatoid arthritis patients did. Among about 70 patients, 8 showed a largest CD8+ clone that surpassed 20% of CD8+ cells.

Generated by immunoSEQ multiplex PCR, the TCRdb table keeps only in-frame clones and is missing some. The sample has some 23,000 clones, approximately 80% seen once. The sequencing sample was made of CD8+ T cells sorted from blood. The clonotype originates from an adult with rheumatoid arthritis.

The CDR3 region has the DNA TGTGCCCTAGGCCGGCTATTGAACACTGAAGCTTTCTTT. Amino acid sequence: CALGRLLNTEAFF. The genes are TRBV6-1 and TRBJ1-1; D is unresolved. The CDR3 spans 13 residues. V lost 11 bases to trimming and J lost 0 bases, with 13 bases between them. The V gene's germline CDR1 is MNHNS and CDR2 SASEGT.